The subject of this entry is one T cell receptor (beta chain). The antigen remains unidentified. From germline, CDR1 is SEHNR and CDR2 FQNEAQ (reference sequence). The CDR3 is 14 amino acids. V lost 1 base and J 1 base, leaving 7 bases between the germline ends. The sample is drawn from a study of T cell responses to AZD1222 COVID-19 vaccine. Study-level findings and limits: The donor cohort was predominantly white British with a female majority, and clonal diversity may have been underestimated. Reports indicate that nearly half of spike-specific TCRs are directed at unmutated variant regions. Distributed over spike, vaccine-associated CD4 TCRs predominated at 160-218 and 743-854.

Data came from immunoSEQ multiplex PCR; TCRdb stores just in-frame clones and leaves some out. The sample shows tens of thousands of clones, 75% to 85% of them seen only once. The starting material was peripheral blood, obtained on day 0 of AZD1222 vaccination. The source is an adult in good health. The chain employs TRBV7-9 and TRBJ1-1, with no clear D. The CDR3, as DNA: TGTGCCAGCAGCTTAGACCGGACGAACACTGAAGCTTTCTTT. Its translation: CASSLDRTNTEAFF.